This T cell receptor beta chain emerged from a study of T cell repertoires in cytomegalovirus infection. Study background: HLA-B-restricted CMV epitopes that are well studied were used alongside recently identified HLA-C-restricted ones.

Trimming removed 7 bases from V and 7 bases from J, with 13 bases in between. The CDR3 spans 13 residues. Germline lookup yields CDR1 SGHAT and CDR2 FQNNGV. Study results and caveats: CMV-specific TCR beta clonotypes restricted by HLA-C were the ones dominating the ex vivo response. Identification of carriers of CMV plus the relevant HLA was achieved through cumulative public TCR beta family frequency.

A note on this clonotype: The antigen is undetermined.

MiXCR was run by TCRdb on the reads, yielding one entry per CDR3 protein. The sample consists of approximately 280,000 distinct CDR3 sequences, 20% to 25% of them appearing once. The rearrangement joins TRBV11-2 to TRBJ2-2; D is undetermined. Here the sequenced sample was cultured PBMCs, taken from culture after CMV antigen stimulation. The TCR comes from a human donor in good health (CMV status not recorded). Some clones in this sample may be carry-over from other donors' samples. CDR3 sequence (DNA): TGTGCCAGCACCCCAGTACGTGGCGGGGAGCTGTTTTTT. Amino acid sequence: CASTPVRGGELFF.